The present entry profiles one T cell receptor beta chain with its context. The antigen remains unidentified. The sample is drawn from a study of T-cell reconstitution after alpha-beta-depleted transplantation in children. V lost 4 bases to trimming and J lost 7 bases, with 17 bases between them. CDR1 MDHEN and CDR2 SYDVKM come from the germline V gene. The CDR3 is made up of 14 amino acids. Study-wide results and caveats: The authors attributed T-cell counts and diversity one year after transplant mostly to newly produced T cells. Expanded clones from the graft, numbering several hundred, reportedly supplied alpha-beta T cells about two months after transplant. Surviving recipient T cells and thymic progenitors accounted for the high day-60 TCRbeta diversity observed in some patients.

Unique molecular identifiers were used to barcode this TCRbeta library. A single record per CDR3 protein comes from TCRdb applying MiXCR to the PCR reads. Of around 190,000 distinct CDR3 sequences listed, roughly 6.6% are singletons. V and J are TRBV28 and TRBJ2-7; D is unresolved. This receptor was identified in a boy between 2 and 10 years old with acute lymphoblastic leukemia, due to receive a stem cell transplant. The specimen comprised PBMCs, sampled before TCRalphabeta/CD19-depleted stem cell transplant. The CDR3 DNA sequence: TGTGCCAGCAGTTCTTGGTTAACCCAGTGGGAGCAGTACTTC. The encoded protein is CASSSWLTQWEQYF. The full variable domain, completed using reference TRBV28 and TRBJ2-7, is DVKVTQSSRYLVKRTGEKVFLECVQDMDHENMFWYRQDPGLGLRLIYFSYDVKMKEKGDIPEGYSVSREKKERFSLILESASTNQTSMYLCASSSWLTQWEQYFGPGTRLTVT.